This T cell receptor (beta chain) was profiled in a study of circulating and synovial CD4+ cells in juvenile arthritis. Broader study findings: Vbeta family usage analysis did not detect the pathogenic-like versus bulk difference. Diversity here was lower than in bulk blood CD4 cells.

Only in-frame clones appear in the TCRdb table, and some are missing; sequencing was by immunoSEQ multiplex PCR. The sample holds 2,500 to 3,000 clones, about 88% seen once. Concerning this clone itself: Antigen specificity is unknown.

The V segment lost 1 base and the J segment 5 bases; nucleotides outside the gene matches: 10. CDR1 is SGHRS and CDR2 is YFSETQ in the germline V gene. The CDR3 runs to 17 residues. HLA-DR+CD14-CD3+CD4+CD25low/- cells were sorted from peripheral blood mononuclear cells. The chain carries TRBV5-1 and TRBJ2-1; 9 nucleotides line up with TRBD1. Sequenced: HLA-DR+ CD4+ T cells from blood. This sample's subset: circulating pathogenic-like lymphocytes, sorted as HLA-DR+CD14-CD3+CD4+CD25low/- blood T cells. The TCR sequence derives from a human donor with juvenile idiopathic arthritis. This CDR3 is CASSLRPPGQGNNEQFF. The CDR3 DNA reads TGCGCCAGCAGCTTGAGACCCCCGGGACAGGGTAACAATGAGCAGTTCTTC.